Here is one TCR beta chain with its context. These data originate in a study of PD-L1 blockade in urothelial cancer. Study in general: T cells were recovered from blood samples at a median of roughly 130,000.

Germline V gene data show CDR1 as MNHEY and CDR2 as SMNVEV (reference sequence). The CDR3 consists of 15 residues. Unmatched junction bases numbered 4, after V lost 4 bases and J lost 4 bases. Time point described: pretreatment peripheral blood. Sequenced by immunoSEQ multiplex PCR; TCRdb stores in-frame clones only, minus some. Among 54,000 or so clones, roughly 84% were seen once, and the ten largest hold roughly 1.4%. The receptor's source is a man aged 45-65 years with urothelial cancer. This chain connects TRBV27 to TRBJ2-7; 13 nucleotides align to TRBD2. Sequences were derived from PBMCs, sampled around atezolizumab (anti-PD-L1) treatment. The DNA of the CDR3 is TGTGCCAGCAGTTCCGGGACTAGCGGGAAATACGAGCAGTACTTC. This gives the protein CASSSGTSGKYEQYF.